What follows is one T cell receptor (beta chain) and its context. Generated by immunoSEQ multiplex PCR, the TCRdb table keeps only in-frame clones and is missing some. The table has some 16,000 clones, less than 97% seen once. Time point reported: baseline, week 1 (first vaccination visit). As to treatment: pre-vaccination baseline after standard-of-care therapy. Astrocytomas found in donors were new, WHO grade 3 or 4, IDH1-mutant and ATRX-lost. The sample comes from a study of a mutant IDH1 vaccine in newly diagnosed glioma. At the level of the study: The treated population exhibited a male proportion of roughly 62%, a female proportion of roughly 40%, and a mean age of about 39 years.

This sequence originates from a woman aged 18-29 years with glioma. Some clones in this sample may be carry-over from other donors' samples. Sequencing was performed on peripheral blood mononuclear cells (PBMCs), taken from a glioma patient treated with radiotherapy, temozolomide or both.

The CDR3, as DNA: TGTGCCAGCACCAAACCACACCTCCCTTCGGGGGACGGTGAAGCTTTCTTT. Amino acids: CASTKPHLPSGDGEAFF. V is TRBV28 and J is TRBJ1-1, with a tentative D call TRBD1 (5 bases). This CDR3 spans 17 amino acids. CDR1 MDHEN and CDR2 SYDVKM come from the germline V gene. V lost 7 bases to trimming and J lost 7 bases, with 28 bases between them.